This entry lists 31 T cell receptor beta chains sequenced from one sample in a study of T cells in Graves' hyperthyroidism and ophthalmopathy. RNA transcripts gave rise to amplified TCR beta CDR3 regions. During a first-round RT-PCR of the TCR CDR3, the HTBI primer set was used. One entry per CDR3 protein results from TCRdb running MiXCR on the multiplex PCR reads. The data contain a few hundred thousand distinct CDR3 sequences, roughly 15% of them singletons. Material for sequencing was blood. The receptors were gathered from a woman aged 18-30 years with Graves' hyperthyroidism.

This clonotype was counted many times. The chain joins TRBV6-2 or TRBV6-3 to TRBJ2-1; 12 nucleotides match TRBD2. The CDR3 runs to 15 residues. The V gene end was trimmed by 6 bases and the J gene end by 7 bases; junction bases not matched to a gene: 7. Germline V gene data show CDR1 as MNHEY and CDR2 as SVGEGT. The CDR3 region has the DNA TGTGCCAGCAGGGCTAGCGGGAGGGCCCCAAATGAGCAGTTCTTC. This translates into CASRASGRAPNEQFF.

The sample holds many counts of this clonotype. This chain uses TRBV13 with TRBJ1-6; a weak D match, TRBD1 (6 bases). Germline assignment: CDR1 PRHDT and CDR2 FYEKMQ (reference sequence). V gave up 7 bases and J gave up 10 bases, with 17 bases separating them. CDR3 length: 14 residues. This CDR3 is CASTERGGGSPLHF. In DNA, the CDR3 is TGTGCCAGCACCGAAAGGGGGGGAGGCTCACCCCTCCACTTT.

This clonotype was detected many times. This chain joins TRBV29-1 and TRBJ2-1, with 9 bases matching TRBD1. The germline V gene encodes CDR1 SQVTM and CDR2 ANQGSEA. The ends lost 6 bases at V and 3 bases at J; junction bases unmatched: 9. The CDR3 is 15 amino acids. The CDR3 spells CSVLGGTGIYNEQFF. In DNA form, the CDR3 reads TGCAGCGTCTTGGGTGGGACAGGGATCTACAATGAGCAGTTCTTC.

This clonotype was observed a handful of times. The chain employs TRBV11-2 and TRBJ2-5; TRBD1 is a possible D gene (6 bases). The CDR3 is made up of 13 amino acids. Germline V gene data show CDR1 as SGHAT and CDR2 as FQNNGV. The germline V and J ends were trimmed by 1 base and 5 bases, with 8 bases remaining between them. The CDR3 protein is CASSLGDKETQYF. The CDR3 DNA reads as TGTGCCAGCAGCTTAGGGGACAAGGAGACCCAGTACTTC.

The chain recombines TRBV6-1 with TRBJ2-1; tentatively, D is TRBD2 (6 bases). The CDR3 has 15 amino acids. V gave up 0 bases and J gave up 3 bases, with 9 bases separating them. Per germline, CDR1 MNHNS and CDR2 SASEGT. CDR3 DNA: TGTGCCAGCAGTGAAGCGTTGACTAGCTACAATGAGCAGTTCTTC. Its translation is CASSEALTSYNEQFF.

This clonotype appeared a few times. V is TRBV15 and J is TRBJ1-3; D not certain. The V end lost 8 bases, the J end lost 3 bases, and 5 bases lay between the germline ends. The CDR3 runs 11 residues. Germline CDR1 and CDR2: LNHNV and YYDKDF (reference sequence). CDR3 in DNA: TGTGCCACCTCCTTTGGAAACACCATATATTTT. This gives the protein CATSFGNTIYF.

There are many counts of this clonotype. V and J are TRBV5-1 and TRBJ2-1; 8 bases match TRBD1. Germline V CDR1 and CDR2: SGHRS, YFSETQ. The length of the CDR3 is 16 residues. V gave up 0 bases and J gave up 0 bases; unmatched junction bases: 2. The CDR3 DNA is TGCGCCAGCAGCTTGGGGGACAGGTCCTCCTACAATGAGCAGTTCTTC. Its translation is CASSLGDRSSYNEQFF.

In its sample, this clonotype was seen many times. CDR3: CASSLDSGRANEQFF. In nucleotides, the CDR3 is TGCGCCAGCAGCTTGGACAGCGGGAGGGCCAATGAGCAGTTCTTC. The chain is built from TRBV5-1 and TRBJ2-1; 10 nucleotides match TRBD2. The germline V gene has CDR1 SGHRS and CDR2 YFSETQ. Trimming took 0 bases from V and 6 from J; bases not matched to a gene: 3. This CDR3 has 15 amino acids.

Ten or more counts support this clonotype. The V call is TRBV13, the J call TRBJ2-3, with TRBD2 matching 9 bases. The J segment lost 1 base and the V segment lost 4 bases, leaving 3 bases of the junction unmatched. The CDR3 extends over 15 amino acids. Looked up from germline, CDR1 is PRHDT and CDR2 is FYEKMQ (reference sequence). The CDR3 region has the DNA TGTGCCAGCAGCTCACAGCGGGAGGGCACAGATACGCAGTATTTT. As protein: CASSSQREGTDTQYF.

In its sample, this clonotype was seen many times. This rearrangement joins TRBV30 to TRBJ2-7; 8 nucleotides line up with TRBD1. This CDR3 is built from 17 residues. Losses at the gene ends were 2 bases for V and 0 bases for J; bases not matched to a gene: 12. Germline-derived CDR1 and CDR2 are GTSNPN and SVGIG (reference sequence). The CDR3 sequence: CAWSPTNPDRDSYEQYF. The CDR3 nucleotides are TGTGCCTGGAGTCCCACAAATCCGGACAGGGACTCCTACGAGCAGTACTTC.

V usage is TRBV30 and J usage is TRBJ2-2; no definite D call. This CDR3 has 14 amino acids. Germline CDR1 and CDR2: GTSNPN and SVGIG (reference sequence). The DNA for the CDR3 is TGTGCACATGGAGCCAATTCGAACACCGGGGAGCTGTTTTTT. Protein sequence: CAHGANSNTGELFF.

This clonotype was detected ten times or more. The chain combines TRBV12-3 or TRBV12-4 with TRBJ2-1, with a weak D call TRBD2 (6 bases). The CDR3 consists of 15 residues. V lost 6 bases and J lost 6, with 18 bases in between. Here the CDR3 reads CASRAPGLRRNEQFF. The CDR3 DNA follows: TGTGCCAGCAGGGCTCCGGGACTCAGGCGCAATGAGCAGTTCTTC.

Written as DNA, the CDR3 is TGTGCCAGCAGTTTAAAGGCAGGGGGACTAGCCAAAAACATTCAGTACTTC. Protein product: CASSLKAGGLAKNIQYF. V and J are TRBV27 and TRBJ2-4, with D possibly matching TRBD1 (7 bases). The germline V and J ends were trimmed by 2 bases and 0 bases, with 14 bases remaining between them. CDR3 length: 17 residues. Germline CDR1 is MNHEY and CDR2 is SMNVEV (reference sequence).

Many counts were recorded for this clonotype. The CDR3 region is CASSNTGDYGYTF. The CDR3 nucleotides read TGCGCCAGCAGCAATACAGGGGACTATGGCTACACCTTC. J is TRBJ1-2 and V is TRBV5-1; 7 positions agree with TRBD1. In germline, CDR1 is SGHRS, CDR2 YFSETQ. The CDR3 runs 13 residues. Germline trimming cut 4 bases from V and 3 bases from J; bases unmatched to any gene: 3. Complete variable domain (other parts from reference TRBV5-1 and TRBJ1-2): KAGVTQTPRYLIKTRGQQVTLSCSPISGHRSVSWYQQTPGQGLQFLFEYFSETQRNKGNFPGRFSGRQFSNSRSEMNVSTLELGDSALYLCASSNTGDYGYTFGSGTRLTVV.

This clonotype was counted many times. The V gene is TRBV27, the J gene TRBJ2-7; the match to TRBD2 covers 10 bases. This CDR3 is built from 16 residues. V gave up 1 base and J gave up 4 bases; unmatched junction bases: 7. CDR1 and CDR2 from the germline V gene are MNHEY and SMNVEV (reference sequence). CDR3 sequence (DNA): TGTGCCAGCAGTTTATTCGGAGTAGCGGGAGGATACGAGCAGTACTTC. Residues: CASSLFGVAGGYEQYF.

On this clonotype: Germline and junction disagree at one end, which may indicate a read error. V gene TRBV5-1 combines with J gene TRBJ2-1; 9 nucleotides align to TRBD2. This CDR3 has 16 amino acids. CDR1 and CDR2 from the germline V gene are SGHRS and YFSETQ. Here the CDR3 reads CASSLSTAGGYSEQFF. The CDR3 DNA is TGCGCCAGCAGCTTGTCGACGGCGGGGGGGTACAGTGAGCAGTTCTTC.

The chain links TRBV7-2 to TRBJ2-1; 9 positions match TRBD1. This CDR3 spans 15 amino acids. J gave up 5 bases and V 8 bases, and 10 bases lay outside the gene matches. Germline assignment: CDR1 SGHTA and CDR2 FQGNSA. CDR3 residues: CASSPRQGGNNEQFF. DNA for the CDR3: TGTGCCAGCTCACCCCGACAGGGGGGCAACAATGAGCAGTTCTTC.

V gene TRBV6-5 combines with J gene TRBJ1-3, with D possibly being TRBD1 (5 bases). The CDR3 runs 15 residues. Between the trimmed V and J ends, which lost 4 bases and 2 bases, there was a span of 12 bases. CDR1 MNHEY and CDR2 SVGAGI come from the germline V gene. In DNA form, the CDR3 reads TGTGCCAGCAGTTCCTACGACAGACCTGGAAACACCATATATTTT. Its protein product is CASSSYDRPGNTIYF.

The V and J genes are TRBV6-5 and TRBJ2-7, with 7 bases that match TRBD1. The CDR3 totals 15 residues. V lost 0 bases and J lost 2; bases outside the gene matches: 4. The germline V gene has CDR1 MNHEY and CDR2 SVGAGI. CDR3 DNA sequence: TGTGCCAGCAGTTACTCGGCCGGACAGGCCTACGAGCAGTACTTC. This codes for CASSYSAGQAYEQYF.

This clonotype was seen many times. The chain combines TRBV11-2 with TRBJ2-1; possibly TRBD1 or TRBD2 for D (5 bases each). The germline V gene encodes CDR1 SGHAT and CDR2 FQNNGV. The V gene lost 1 base and the J gene lost 9 bases, with 10 bases spanning the gap. The CDR3 is 13 residues long. CDR3 bases: TGTGCCAGCAGCTTAGGTTACGGGGCTGAGCAGTTCTTC. This sequence encodes CASSLGYGAEQFF.

This clonotype was counted between two and nine times. The chain is built from TRBV5-1 and TRBJ2-7, with 11 bases lining up with TRBD2. CDR3 length: 17 residues. CDR1 SGHRS and CDR2 YFSETQ come from the germline V gene. The V and J ends lost 4 bases and 6 bases, in that order; junction bases with no gene match: 15. The chain's CDR3 is CASSTGLAGGPLSEQYF. The CDR3 DNA reads TGCGCCAGCAGCACGGGGTTAGCGGGAGGGCCCCTTTCCGAGCAGTACTTC.

This clonotype was detected a few times. This sequence joins TRBV10-1 and TRBJ2-1, with TRBD2 identical over 7 bases. The CDR3 covers 15 residues. V was clipped by 0 bases and J by 4 bases; unmatched bases: 3. CDR1 and CDR2 from the germline V gene are WNHNN and SYGVQD (reference sequence). For the CDR3, the DNA is TGCGCCAGCAGTGAGTCCCTAGCGGCGTACAATGAGCAGTTCTTC. It yields the protein CASSESLAAYNEQFF.

The gene calls are TRBV25-1 and TRBJ2-2, with a tentative D call TRBD2 (6 bases). V was clipped by 1 base and J by 7 bases, with 10 bases between them. CDR1 and CDR2 from the germline V gene are MGHDK and SYGVNS. CDR3 length: 14 amino acids. CDR3 sequence (DNA): TGTGCCAGCAGTGAATTAGGAGGGATCGGGGAGCTGTTTTTT. Translating it yields CASSELGGIGELFF.

In this sample, this clonotype turned up many times. The V call is TRBV3-1, the J call TRBJ2-1, with a tentative D call TRBD2 (6 bases). Germline V lookup: CDR1 LGHDT, CDR2 YNNKEL (reference sequence). V was cut by 6 bases and J by 7 bases, with 13 bases left in between. The CDR3 is made up of 13 amino acids. The CDR3 DNA is TGTGCCAGCAGTCAGACTAGTTTAAATGAGCAGTTCTTC. It is translated as CASSQTSLNEQFF.

This clonotype occurred many times. The genes are TRBV28 and TRBJ1-5; TRBD1 might be the D (5 bases). The CDR3 is 16 amino acids. The V gene's germline CDR1 is MDHEN and CDR2 SYDVKM. Trimming removed 5 bases at V and 0 bases at J, with 14 bases between. CDR3 sequence: CASSLFGTDSNQPQHF. In DNA, the CDR3 is TGTGCCAGCAGTCTGTTCGGGACGGATAGCAATCAGCCCCAGCATTTT.

This chain connects TRBV5-6 to TRBJ1-5; D unclear. CDR3 length: 14 amino acids. Germline loops: CDR1 SGHDT, CDR2 YYEEEE. V shed 2 bases and J shed 4 bases, with 10 bases lying between them. CDR3 sequence reads: CASSFGSRNQPQHF. CDR3 nucleotide sequence: TGTGCCAGCAGCTTCGGGTCACGTAATCAGCCCCAGCATTTT.

This chain connects TRBV13 to TRBJ2-7; possible D gene TRBD2, 5 bases. CDR3 length: 15 amino acids. Trimming pared 4 bases from V and 2 bases from J, leaving 15 bases between. Germline CDR1 reads PRHDT; CDR2 reads FYEKMQ (reference sequence). In DNA form, the CDR3 reads TGTGCCAGCAGCTCCGCCACCGACGGGACCTACGAGCAGTACTTC. The encoded protein is CASSSATDGTYEQYF.

This clonotype was seen at least ten times. CDR3 amino acids: CASSAITGEKDYGYTF. The CDR3, as DNA: TGTGCCAGCAGTGCAATTACAGGGGAAAAGGACTATGGCTACACCTTC. J is TRBJ1-2 and V is TRBV12-3 or TRBV12-4, with 7 bases fitting TRBD1. This CDR3 is built from 16 residues. V shed 5 bases, J shed 3 bases, and the junction held 12 bases outside the gene matches.

This clonotype was counted ten times or more. This chain uses TRBV12-3 or TRBV12-4 with TRBJ2-7, with 7 bases matching TRBD2. After removal of 5 bases from V and 6 bases from J, the junction contained 10 bases not matched to a gene. The CDR3 consists of 14 residues. This CDR3 is CASSPPGTTGEQYF. DNA of the CDR3: TGTGCCAGCAGTCCACCCGGGACTACGGGCGAGCAGTACTTC.

This clonotype was seen repeatedly, ten times or more. The rearrangement uses TRBV29-1 and TRBJ2-3; the D gene is possibly TRBD1 (6 bases). Germline CDR1 and CDR2: SQVTM and ANQGSEA. V was cut by 3 bases and J by 0 bases, with 10 bases left in between. The CDR3 consists of 14 residues. CDR3 sequence reads: CSVDEQGSTDTQYF. Written as DNA, the CDR3 is TGCAGCGTTGATGAACAGGGAAGCACAGATACGCAGTATTTT.

This clonotype was recorded a few times. This rearrangement joins TRBV7-9 to TRBJ2-7; the D is unclear. V lost 3 bases and J 5 bases, leaving 14 bases between the germline ends. In germline, CDR1 is SEHNR, CDR2 FQNEAQ (reference sequence). This CDR3 has 14 amino acids. CDR3 region: CASSLGISRDEQYF. CDR3 DNA sequence: TGTGCCAGCAGCTTGGGGATATCTCGGGACGAGCAGTACTTC.